Below, 13 T cell receptor beta chains from the same sample are listed, as sequenced in a study of neurological immune-mediated disorders. Each CDR3 protein gets one entry after TCRdb re-called the 5' RACE reads with MiXCR. This sample has about 82,000 distinct CDR3 sequences; 2% to 3% occur once, and the top ten carry roughly 1.2%. The material sequenced was PBMCs. Source of these receptors: a woman in her thirties with multiple sclerosis.

This sequence joins TRBV7-2 and TRBJ2-2, with 8 bases aligning to TRBD1. V dropped 4 bases and J dropped 5; count of bases not matched to a gene: 3. Germline V gives CDR1 SGHTA, CDR2 FQGNSA. The CDR3 spans 14 residues. The chain's CDR3 is CASSWDRTTGELFF. CDR3 in DNA: TGTGCCAGCAGCTGGGACAGGACGACCGGGGAGCTGTTTTTT.

This clonotype was picked up many times. The chain employs TRBV7-2 and TRBJ2-1, with D maybe TRBD1 (6 bases). This CDR3 comprises 13 residues. With 2 bases removed from V and 7 bases from J, the gap between germline ends came to 9 bases. Germline CDR1 reads SGHTA; CDR2 reads FQGNSA. CDR3 amino acids: CASSLYRVNEQFF. The CDR3 DNA follows: TGTGCCAGCAGCTTATACAGGGTGAATGAGCAGTTCTTC.

This chain links TRBV5-1 with TRBJ2-5; D ambiguous. The CDR3 has 12 amino acids. The germline gives CDR1 SGHRS, CDR2 YFSETQ. V shed 4 bases and J shed 2 bases, with 6 bases lying between them. This CDR3 reads CASSKEQETQYF. The CDR3 coding sequence is TGCGCCAGCAGCAAGGAACAAGAGACCCAGTACTTC.

This clonotype has ten or more counts. The CDR3: CASSEQGRNQPQHF. The CDR3 DNA follows: TGTGCCAGCAGTGAACAAGGCCGGAATCAGCCCCAGCATTTT. The chain uses TRBV25-1 and TRBJ1-5; D remains unclear. There are 14 residues in the CDR3. The germline CDR1 and CDR2 sequences are MGHDK and SYGVNS. The V end lost 2 bases, the J end lost 4 bases, and 9 bases lay between the germline ends.

This clonotype was counted ten times or more. The V call is TRBV7-2, the J call TRBJ2-3, with 13 bases fitting TRBD2. V shed 2 bases, J shed 4 bases, and the junction held 9 bases outside the gene matches. Germline CDR1 SGHTA, CDR2 FQGNSA. The length of the CDR3 is 18 residues. CDR3 residues: CASSLRGLAGPVSDTQYF. CDR3 bases: TGTGCCAGCAGCTTACGGGGACTAGCGGGGCCCGTCTCAGATACGCAGTATTTT.

This clonotype has at least ten counts. The V call is TRBV12-3 or TRBV12-4, the J call TRBJ1-1, with D uncertain. Trimming cost V 7 bases and J 4 bases, with 10 bases left between them. The CDR3 is 12 residues long. The CDR3 spells CASTFRSTEAFF. For the CDR3, the DNA is TGTGCCAGCACCTTCCGGAGCACTGAAGCTTTCTTT.

This clonotype was detected ten times or more. The chain has TRBV3-1 and TRBJ2-7; TRBD2 aligns across 12 bases. The CDR3 consists of 15 residues. V dropped 6 bases and J dropped 2; count of bases not matched to a gene: 5. Germline assignment: CDR1 LGHDT and CDR2 YNNKEL (reference sequence). The CDR3 region is CASRATSGSPYEQYF. CDR3 coding DNA: TGTGCCAGCAGAGCGACTAGCGGGAGCCCCTACGAGCAGTACTTC.

This clonotype has a count of ten or more. The J gene is TRBJ2-1, the V gene TRBV20-1; D gene unclear. CDR1 and CDR2 (germline): DFQATT, SNEGSKA (reference sequence). The CDR3 is 13 amino acids. V lost 3 bases and J 1 base, leaving 7 bases between the germline ends. The CDR3 region is CSASDWSYNEQFF. CDR3 sequence (DNA): TGCAGTGCTAGTGACTGGTCCTACAATGAGCAGTTCTTC.

This clonotype was observed many times. The chain links TRBV12-3 or TRBV12-4 to TRBJ2-1; D is unclear. The V and J ends lost 4 bases and 7 bases respectively, with 11 bases between them. The CDR3 loop spans 13 amino acids. The CDR3 DNA reads TGTGCCAGCAGTTCGTATGCCCTAAATGAGCAGTTCTTC. This gives the protein CASSSYALNEQFF.

This clonotype was seen many times. This sequence joins TRBV5-1 and TRBJ2-3; 8 nucleotides match TRBD1. Germline CDR1 and CDR2: SGHRS and YFSETQ. With 1 base clipped from V and 4 bases from J, the junction kept 5 bases outside the gene matches. CDR3 length: 15 amino acids. The CDR3 DNA reads as TGCGCCAGCAGCTTGCCGACAGGGGAAGCAGATACGCAGTATTTT. Translating it yields CASSLPTGEADTQYF.

This clonotype was picked up many times. This rearrangement joins TRBV5-1 to TRBJ1-1; TRBD1 agrees at 7 bases. V lost 4 bases and J lost 4; bases outside the gene matches: 10. CDR1 is SGHRS and CDR2 is YFSETQ in the germline V gene. The CDR3 spans 15 residues. The CDR3 DNA reads TGCGCCAGCAGCCTTCCCGGCTCAGGGGGCACTGAAGCTTTCTTT. It is translated as CASSLPGSGGTEAFF.

This clonotype was detected many times. J is TRBJ1-2 and V is TRBV15; no firm D call. Germline lookup yields CDR1 LNHNV and CDR2 YYDKDF (reference sequence). CDR3 size: 14 residues. V was pared by 0 bases and J by 8 bases, with 13 bases between. CDR3 amino acids: CATSREYEVPGYTF. Written as DNA, the CDR3 is TGTGCCACCAGCAGAGAATACGAGGTCCCCGGCTACACCTTC.

This clonotype was seen only a few times. The CDR3 loop is CASSDEPGGTQYF. The CDR3 region has the DNA TGTGCCAGCAGTGACGAGCCAGGGGGCACGCAGTATTTT. The chain recombines TRBV6-4 with TRBJ2-3; TRBD1 matches 8 bases. The V gene end was trimmed by 2 bases and the J gene end by 9 bases; junction bases not matched to a gene: 4. The germline V gene has CDR1 MRHNA and CDR2 SNTAGT. The CDR3 covers 13 residues.